This T cell receptor (beta chain) appears in the sequencing data of a study of shared clonotypes between healthy human individuals. Genomic DNA of every subset was divided equally among multiple immunoSEQ plates. Original processing notes: Junction-only sequences without quality scores were provided by ImmunoSEQ, so filtering was different. TCRdb's table, derived via immunoSEQ multiplex PCR, lists solely in-frame clones and lacks some. Clone size and the V and J calls come from that table; the DNA yielded D and trimming. Among about a million clones, approximately 77% were seen once, and the ten largest hold over 0.8%. Remarks on this clone: An end of the junction differs from the germline gene, which may be a read error.

Germline V gives CDR1 SQVTM, CDR2 ANQGSEA. The CDR3 contains 13 residues. The TCR comes from a man aged 18 to 35 in good health. Some clones in this sample may be carry-over from other donors' samples. What was sequenced was memory CD4+ T cells from PBMCs. This sample's subset: CD45RA-negative fraction. The J gene is TRBJ2-1, the V gene TRBV29-1; 11 bases are a match to TRBD2. The CDR3 DNA sequence: TGCAGCGTTGGACTAGCGGGAAACAACGAGCAGTTCTTC. Its translation is CSVGLAGNNEQFF.